A selection of T cell receptor beta chains follows, all from one sample in a study of PD-1 blockade in classical Hodgkin lymphoma. The method was immunoSEQ multiplex PCR; TCRdb's version includes in-frame clones alone and lacks a portion of them. The repertoire holds some 6,800 clones, just over 85% seen once, with over 40% in the top ten. The material was peripheral blood mononuclear cells (PBMCs), obtained before the second cycle of nivolumab. The receptor set was obtained from a human donor with classical Hodgkin lymphoma. CDR3s include the opening cysteine and the closing phenylalanine or tryptophan. Fields, in order: V gene, J gene, D gene, clone size, CDR3 protein, CDR3 DNA. The D gene is left open where the match is weak. Size is stated for part of the rows, as once, few or many counts, or as a class when the clone is expanded.

TRBV10-3,TRBJ1-2,.,.,CAINDGGYGYTF,TGTGCCATCAACGACGGGGGCTATGGCTACACCTTC
TRBV5-1,TRBJ2-2,.,.,CASSLGVVTGELFF,TGCGCCAGCAGCTTGGGGGTCGTCACCGGGGAGCTGTTTTTT
TRBV7-2,TRBJ1-3,.,once,CASSPDRGGNTIYF,TGTGCCAGCAGCCCAGACAGAGGTGGAAACACCATATATTTT
TRBV7-9,TRBJ2-4,TRBD2,.,CASSLEIAGSKNIQYF,TGTGCCAGCAGCTTAGAAATAGCGGGTTCCAAAAACATTCAGTACTTC
TRBV5-1,TRBJ1-4,.,few,CASSLAQREKLFF,TGCGCCAGCAGCCTGGCCCAGAGGGAAAAACTGTTTTTT
TRBV6-5,TRBJ1-1,.,.,CASSYSRAEAFF,TGTGCCAGCAGTTACAGCAGGGCTGAAGCTTTCTTT
TRBV6-5,TRBJ2-5,.,.,CASSSSARGMGETQYF,TGTGCCAGCAGTTCCTCAGCTAGGGGAATGGGAGAGACCCAGTACTTC
TRBV6-5,TRBJ2-2,.,.,CASSYRWLIGELFF,TGTGCCAGCAGTTACCGGTGGCTCATCGGGGAGCTGTTTTTT
TRBV10-1,TRBJ2-5,TRBD2,.,CASPRAGGLQETQYF,TGCGCCAGCCCCCGGGCGGGGGGCCTCCAAGAGACCCAGTACTTC
TRBV7-9,TRBJ1-5,TRBD1,.,CASSLTGGYSNQPQHF,TGTGCCAGCAGCTTGACAGGGGGTTATAGCAATCAGCCCCAGCATTTT
TRBV7-6,TRBJ2-5,.,.,CASSKERGQETQYF,TGTGCCAGCAGCAAAGAAAGGGGCCAAGAGACCCAGTACTTC
TRBV5-1,TRBJ2-5,.,.,CASSLMGSQETQYF,TGCGCCAGCAGCTTGATGGGATCCCAAGAGACCCAGTACTTC
TRBV11-2,TRBJ2-1,TRBD2,.,CASSLDRLAGARNEQFF,TGTGCCAGCAGCTTAGACCGACTAGCGGGAGCAAGAAATGAGCAGTTCTTC
TRBV7-9,TRBJ2-2,.,few,CASSLTLHGGELFF,TGTGCCAGCAGCCTGACTCTTCATGGCGGGGAGCTGTTTTTT
TRBV10-3,TRBJ2-1,.,.,CAISERGYEQFF,TGTGCCATCAGTGAAAGAGGGTATGAGCAGTTCTTC
TRBV18,TRBJ2-2,.,.,CASSRQPKPPGELFF,TGTGCCAGCTCGCGACAGCCCAAGCCCCCCGGGGAGCTGTTTTTT
TRBV5-1,TRBJ1-2,.,.,CASSPRRAAF,TGCGCCAGCAGCCCGAGACGTGCGGCCTTC
TRBV11-1,TRBJ2-1,.,.,CASSLGGASYNEQFF,TGTGCCAGCAGCTTGGGGGGAGCCTCCTACAATGAGCAGTTCTTC
TRBV6-1,TRBJ1-4,.,few,CASSAGWQVNEKLFF,TGTGCCAGCAGTGCGGGGTGGCAGGTTAATGAAAAACTGTTTTTT
TRBV18,TRBJ1-2,.,.,CASSPPHRLLNYGYTF,TGTGCCAGCTCACCACCTCACAGGCTATTAAACTATGGCTACACCTTC
TRBV19,TRBJ1-1,.,.,CASVGSAEAFF,TGTGCCAGCGTCGGATCGGCTGAAGCTTTCTTT
TRBV18,TRBJ2-5,.,.,CASSTVNQETQYF,TGTGCCAGCTCGACAGTGAATCAAGAGACCCAGTACTTC
TRBV4-1,TRBJ2-5,.,.,CASSQVAPGVEETQYF,TGCGCCAGCAGCCAAGTAGCCCCAGGGGTGGAGGAGACCCAGTACTTC
TRBV2,TRBJ1-1,.,.,CASRRGRETEAFF,TGTGCCAGCAGGAGGGGCAGGGAGACTGAAGCTTTCTTT
TRBV27,TRBJ2-2,.,few,CASSITIRGFQNTGELFF,TGTGCCAGCAGTATTACGATACGTGGGTTCCAGAACACCGGGGAGCTGTTTTTT
TRBV27,TRBJ2-2,TRBD2,.,CASSSVGLAGGRSRGGELFF,TGTGCCAGCAGTTCTGTTGGGCTAGCGGGGGGCCGATCTCGGGGCGGGGAGCTGTTTTTT
TRBV18,TRBJ2-1,.,.,CASSPPIGTHPSYNEQFF,TGTGCCAGCTCACCACCGATCGGGACGCATCCTTCCTACAATGAGCAGTTCTTC
TRBV7-9,TRBJ2-1,.,.,CASSAYPNEQFF,TGTGCCAGCAGCGCATATCCCAATGAGCAGTTCTTC
TRBV6-6,TRBJ1-6,.,.,CASSYWALNSPLHF,TGTGCCAGCAGTTACTGGGCCTTAAATTCACCCCTCCACTTT
TRBV13,TRBJ2-1,TRBD2,once,CASSFGQRGREQFF,TGTGCCAGCAGCTTTGGCCAGCGGGGGCGTGAGCAGTTCTTC
TRBV27,TRBJ1-2,TRBD1,once,CASSSGTGAGYTF,TGTGCCAGCAGCTCCGGGACAGGGGCCGGCTACACCTTC
TRBV19,TRBJ1-2,TRBD1,.,CASSIEGQGTGYTF,TGTGCCAGTAGTATAGAGGGACAGGGGACCGGCTACACCTTC